The entry below describes one T cell receptor beta chain. These data come from a study of blood T cell repertoires in COVID-19. Overall study: Samples came from the United States, Italy and Spain, spanning acute and convalescent COVID-19. Sample material is recorded as cDNA or gDNA derived from T cells, B-cell-depleted T cells, or PBMCs.

Authors' processing steps: Cell counts per sample came from amplifying reference gene primers. Sequencing was performed with immunoSEQ multiplex PCR; in TCRdb, only in-frame clones are kept and a portion is missing. The V and J calls and clone size are taken from that table; D and trimming were inferred from the DNA. The sample contains around 200,000 clones, 90% of which appear only once. V gave up 5 bases and J gave up 4 bases; unmatched junction bases: 9. The CDR3 is 15 amino acids. In germline, CDR1 is LNHDA, CDR2 SQIVND (reference sequence). V is TRBV19 and J is TRBJ2-7; 9 bases are a match to TRBD1. This clonotype was sampled from a man between 45 and 60 years old with acute or convalescent COVID-19. Sequencing was performed on peripheral blood. CDR3 sequence (DNA): TGTGCCAGTAGTTTACCGGGACAGGGCTGGTACGAGCAGTACTTC. It translates to CASSLPGQGWYEQYF.